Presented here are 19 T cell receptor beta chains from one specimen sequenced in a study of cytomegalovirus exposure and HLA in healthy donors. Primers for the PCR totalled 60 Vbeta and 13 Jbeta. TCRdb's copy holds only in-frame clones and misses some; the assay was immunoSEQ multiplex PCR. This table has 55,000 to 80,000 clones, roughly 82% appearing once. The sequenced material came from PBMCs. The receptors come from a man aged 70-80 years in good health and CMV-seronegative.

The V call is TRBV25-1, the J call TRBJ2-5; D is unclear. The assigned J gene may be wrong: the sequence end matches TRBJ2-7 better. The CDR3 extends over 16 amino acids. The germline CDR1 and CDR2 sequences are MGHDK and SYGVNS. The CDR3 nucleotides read TGTGCCAGCAGTGGCCTAGACGCGGCGAGCTCCTACGAGCAGTACTTC. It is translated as CASSGLDAASSYEQYF.

CDR3 amino acids: CASIRLGGLMDTQYF. CDR3 bases: TGTGCCAGCATCCGTTTAGGGGGCCTGATGGATACGCAGTATTTT. The chain joins TRBV2 to TRBJ2-3; TRBD1 matches at 7 bases. The V gene end was trimmed by 7 bases and the J gene end by 6 bases; junction bases not matched to a gene: 13. CDR1 is SNHLY, CDR2 FYNNEI, per germline. The CDR3 has 15 amino acids.

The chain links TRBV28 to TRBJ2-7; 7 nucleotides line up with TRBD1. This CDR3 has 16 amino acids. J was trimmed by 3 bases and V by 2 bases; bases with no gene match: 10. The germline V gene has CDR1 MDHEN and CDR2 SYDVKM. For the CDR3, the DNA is TGTGCCAGCAGTTTAGGCGGTGGGACAGCGAACTACGAGCAGTACTTC. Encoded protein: CASSLGGGTANYEQYF.

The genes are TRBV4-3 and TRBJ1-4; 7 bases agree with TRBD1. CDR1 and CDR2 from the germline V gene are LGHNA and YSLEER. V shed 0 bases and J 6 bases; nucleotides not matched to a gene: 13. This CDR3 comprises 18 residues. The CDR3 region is CASSQEILTTGTDEKLFF. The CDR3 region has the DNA TGCGCCAGCAGCCAAGAGATCCTCACGACAGGGACTGATGAAAAACTGTTTTTT.

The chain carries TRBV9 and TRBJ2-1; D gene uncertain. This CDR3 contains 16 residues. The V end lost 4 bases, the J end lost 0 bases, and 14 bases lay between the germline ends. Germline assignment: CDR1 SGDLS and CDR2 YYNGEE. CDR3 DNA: TGTGCCAGCAGCCCCAGCGCCAGTATCTCCTACAATGAGCAGTTCTTC. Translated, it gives CASSPSASISYNEQFF.

The CDR3, as DNA: TGTGCCAGCAGCAACCCTGGCACTAGCACCGATGAGCAGTTCTTC. Protein product: CASSNPGTSTDEQFF. This sequence joins TRBV7-6 and TRBJ2-1; maybe TRBD2 (6 bases). This CDR3 has 15 residues. V shed 5 bases and J shed 8 bases, with 19 bases lying between them. In germline, CDR1 is SGHVS, CDR2 FNYEAQ.

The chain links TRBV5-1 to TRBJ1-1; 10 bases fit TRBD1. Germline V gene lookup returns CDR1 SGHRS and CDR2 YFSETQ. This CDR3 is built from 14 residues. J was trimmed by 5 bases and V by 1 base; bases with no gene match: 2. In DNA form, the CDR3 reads TGCGCCAGCAGCTTGAGGACAGGGGGGACTGAAGCTTTCTTT. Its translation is CASSLRTGGTEAFF.

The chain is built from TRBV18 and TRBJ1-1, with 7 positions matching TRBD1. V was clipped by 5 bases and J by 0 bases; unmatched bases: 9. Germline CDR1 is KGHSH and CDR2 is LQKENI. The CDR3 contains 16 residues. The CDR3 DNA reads TGTGCCAGCTCATGGGGACAGCAGGAGATGAACACTGAAGCTTTCTTT. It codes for CASSWGQQEMNTEAFF. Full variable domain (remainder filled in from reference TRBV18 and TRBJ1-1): NAGVMQNPRHLVRRRGQEARLRCSPMKGHSHVYWYRQLPEEGLKFMVYLQKENIIDESGMPKERFSAEFPKEGPSILRIQQVVRGDSAAYFCASSWGQQEMNTEAFFGQGTRLTVV.

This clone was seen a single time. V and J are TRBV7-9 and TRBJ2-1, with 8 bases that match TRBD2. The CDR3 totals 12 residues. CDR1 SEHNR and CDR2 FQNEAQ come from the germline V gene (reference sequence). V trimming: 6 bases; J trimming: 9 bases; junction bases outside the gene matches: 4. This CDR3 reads CASSDRGGEQFF. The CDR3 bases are TGTGCCAGCAGTGACCGGGGGGGTGAGCAGTTCTTC.

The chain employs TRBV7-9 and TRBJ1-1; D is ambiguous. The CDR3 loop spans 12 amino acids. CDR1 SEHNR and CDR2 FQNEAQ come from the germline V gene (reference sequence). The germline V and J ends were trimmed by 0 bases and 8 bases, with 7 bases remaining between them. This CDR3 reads CASSLAQSEAFF. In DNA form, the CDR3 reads TGTGCCAGCAGCTTAGCGCAGTCGGAAGCTTTCTTT.

The CDR3 DNA is TGTGCCAGCAGCCCTAGAGTCCAGAACACCGGGGAGCTGTTTTTT. Its protein is CASSPRVQNTGELFF. This rearrangement joins TRBV7-2 to TRBJ2-2, with D hard to call. V dropped 5 bases and J dropped 1 base, with 11 bases sitting between them. The CDR3 has 15 residues. CDR1 SGHTA and CDR2 FQGNSA come from the germline V gene.

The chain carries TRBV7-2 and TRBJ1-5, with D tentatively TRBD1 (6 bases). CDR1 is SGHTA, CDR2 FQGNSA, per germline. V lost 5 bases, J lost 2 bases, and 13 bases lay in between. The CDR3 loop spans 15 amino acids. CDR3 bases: TGTGCCAGCAGCGAACAGGGCTTCGGCAATCAGCCCCAGCATTTT. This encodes CASSEQGFGNQPQHF.

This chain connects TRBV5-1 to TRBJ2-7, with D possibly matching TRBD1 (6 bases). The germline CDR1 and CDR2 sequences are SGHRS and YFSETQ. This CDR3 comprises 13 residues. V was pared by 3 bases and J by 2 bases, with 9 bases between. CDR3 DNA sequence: TGCGCCAGCAGCTGGGCAGGGGCCTACGAGCAGTACTTC. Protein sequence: CASSWAGAYEQYF.

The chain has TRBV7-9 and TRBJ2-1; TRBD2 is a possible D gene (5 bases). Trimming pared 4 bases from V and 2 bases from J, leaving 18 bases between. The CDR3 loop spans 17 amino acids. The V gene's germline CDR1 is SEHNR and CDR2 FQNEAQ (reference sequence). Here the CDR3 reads CASSSGRRVFTYNEQFF. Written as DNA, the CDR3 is TGTGCCAGCAGCTCTGGGAGAAGGGTCTTTACCTACAATGAGCAGTTCTTC.

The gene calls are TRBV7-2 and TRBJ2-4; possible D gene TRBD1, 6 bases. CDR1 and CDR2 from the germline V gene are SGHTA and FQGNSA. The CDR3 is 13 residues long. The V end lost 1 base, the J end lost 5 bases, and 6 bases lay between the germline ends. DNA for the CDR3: TGTGCCAGCAGCTTAGGACAGGAAAACATTCAGTACTTC. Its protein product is CASSLGQENIQYF.

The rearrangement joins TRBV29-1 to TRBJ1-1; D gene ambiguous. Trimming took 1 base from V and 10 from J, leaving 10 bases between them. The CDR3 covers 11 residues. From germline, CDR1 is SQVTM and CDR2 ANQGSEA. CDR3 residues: CSVEGRVGAFF. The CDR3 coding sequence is TGCAGCGTTGAAGGGAGGGTCGGAGCTTTCTTT.

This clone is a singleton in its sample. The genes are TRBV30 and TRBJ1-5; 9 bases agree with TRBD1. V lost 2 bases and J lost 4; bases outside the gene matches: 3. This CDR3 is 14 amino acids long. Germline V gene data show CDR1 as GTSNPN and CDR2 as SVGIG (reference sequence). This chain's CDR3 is CAWSQDRGNQPQHF. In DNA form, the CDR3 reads TGTGCCTGGAGTCAGGACAGGGGAAATCAGCCCCAGCATTTT.

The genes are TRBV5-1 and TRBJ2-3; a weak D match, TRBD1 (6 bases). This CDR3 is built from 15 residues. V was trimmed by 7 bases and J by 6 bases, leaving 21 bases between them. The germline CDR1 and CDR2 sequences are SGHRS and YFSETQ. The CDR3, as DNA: TGCGCCAGCGCGACCCTAGGTCCTCAGGGGGATACGCAGTATTTT. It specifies CASATLGPQGDTQYF.

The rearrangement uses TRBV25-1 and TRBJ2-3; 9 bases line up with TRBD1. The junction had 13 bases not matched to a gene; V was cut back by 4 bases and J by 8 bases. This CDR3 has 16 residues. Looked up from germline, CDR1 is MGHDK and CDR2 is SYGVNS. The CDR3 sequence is CASSGQGQGTLSTQYF. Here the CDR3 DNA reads TGTGCCAGCAGTGGCCAGGGACAGGGAACTTTAAGTACGCAGTATTTT.